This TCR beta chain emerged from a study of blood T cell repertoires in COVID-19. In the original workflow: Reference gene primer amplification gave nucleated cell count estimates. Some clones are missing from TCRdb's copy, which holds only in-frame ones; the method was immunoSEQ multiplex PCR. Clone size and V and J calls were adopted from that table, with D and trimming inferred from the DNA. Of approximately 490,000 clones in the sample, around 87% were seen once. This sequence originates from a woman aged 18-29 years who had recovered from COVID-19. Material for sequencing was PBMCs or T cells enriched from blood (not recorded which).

CDR3 residues: CASSTGGGTYEQYF. The CDR3 bases are TGCGCCAGCAGCACCGGGGGGGGAACCTACGAGCAGTACTTC. This chain connects TRBV5-1 to TRBJ2-7; 8 nucleotides align to TRBD2. Germline-derived CDR1 and CDR2 are SGHRS and YFSETQ. The CDR3 is 14 amino acids. Trimming at V came to 4 bases and at J to 2 bases, leaving 5 bases not matched to a gene.